This TCR beta chain derives from a study of OX40 agonist ivuxolimab in advanced cancers. About the study: Ivuxolimab is a fully human IgG2 antibody that activates OX40 (CD134).

TCRdb's copy holds only in-frame clones and misses some; the assay was immunoSEQ multiplex PCR. This sample has about 64,000 clones, with approximately 90% found just once. Germline CDR1 SEHNR, CDR2 FQNEAQ (reference sequence). This CDR3 has 14 residues. The chain joins TRBV7-9 to TRBJ2-5; D perhaps matches TRBD2 (5 bases). The DNA end is more similar to TRBJ2-7, so the J call may be wrong. Sample: CD4+ or CD8+ T cells sorted from blood, taken in a trial of the OX40 agonist ivuxolimab. The sequence was collected from an adult with an advanced solid tumor such as melanoma, head and neck, liver or kidney cancer. CDR3 sequence (DNA): TGTGCCAGCAGTTCACCACTAGTCTCCTACGAGCAGTACTTC. It encodes CASSSPLVSYEQYF.